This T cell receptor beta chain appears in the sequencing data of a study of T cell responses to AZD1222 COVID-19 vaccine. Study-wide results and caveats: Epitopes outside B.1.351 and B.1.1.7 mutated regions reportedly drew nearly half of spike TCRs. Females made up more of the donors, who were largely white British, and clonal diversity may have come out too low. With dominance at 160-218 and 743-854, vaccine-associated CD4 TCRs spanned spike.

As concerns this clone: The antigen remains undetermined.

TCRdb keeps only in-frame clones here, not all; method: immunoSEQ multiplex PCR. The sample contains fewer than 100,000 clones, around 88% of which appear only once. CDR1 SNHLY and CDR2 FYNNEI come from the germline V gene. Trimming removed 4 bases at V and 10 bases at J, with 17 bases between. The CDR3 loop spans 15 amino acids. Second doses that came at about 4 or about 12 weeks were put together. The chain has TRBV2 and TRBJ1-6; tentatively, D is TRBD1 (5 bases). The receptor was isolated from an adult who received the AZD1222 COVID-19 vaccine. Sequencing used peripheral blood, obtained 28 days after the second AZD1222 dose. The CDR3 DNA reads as TGTGCCAGCAGTGTGCGGCAGGGAGGAGAATCACCCCTCCACTTT. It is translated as CASSVRQGGESPLHF.